Given below is one TCR beta chain in context. Its cognate antigen is unknown. The data originate from a study of PD-1 blockade in classical Hodgkin lymphoma. Method: immunoSEQ multiplex PCR; TCRdb's copy keeps in-frame clones and lacks some. The sample carries 25,000 to 30,000 clones, 80% to 90% recorded once. CDR1 is SGHRS, CDR2 YFSETQ, per germline. The trim removed 4 bases at V and 3 bases at J, leaving 6 bases unmatched. CDR3 length: 15 residues. Overall study results and limits: Patients who responded completely had about the same baseline diversity as newly diagnosed patients.

All the patients suffered relapse after autologous stem cell transplantation, and brentuximab vedotin exposure differed. From thawed PBMCs, magnetic negative selection was used to isolate the CD8+ T cells. Here the sequenced sample was CD8+ T cells from blood, taken at baseline. The chain links TRBV5-1 to TRBJ1-2, with 10 bases that match TRBD1. This clonotype was obtained from a human donor with classical Hodgkin lymphoma. CDR3 sequence reads: CASSQRQGADYGYTF. As DNA, the CDR3 is TGCGCCAGCAGCCAGCGACAGGGGGCGGACTATGGCTACACCTTC.